The clone carrying this TCR beta chain has a handful of counts. What it binds is unknown. This sample stems from a study of spatial heterogeneity in lung cancer. Study details: Raw reads showed each unique TCR and UMI combination turning up more than ten times on average.

Time point indicated: sample taken at primary tumor resection. Frozen PBMC, nontumor lung or tumor provided whole RNA, which was sequenced unsorted. The study's findings and limits: Ubiquitous, expanded tumor-derived TCRs were more frequently observed in blood at resection than at follow-up.

The length of the CDR3 is 14 residues. Germline V gene sequence: CDR1 SNHLY, CDR2 FYNNEI. Unmatched junction bases numbered 1, after V lost 2 bases and J lost 4 bases. TCRdb used MiXCR to reprocess the 5' RACE reads, holding one entry per CDR3 protein. The profile shows approximately 49,000 distinct CDR3 sequences, 5.3% of them singletons. The input for sequencing was PBMCs, taken at surgery. The rearrangement joins TRBV2 to TRBJ1-5, with 8 bases aligning to TRBD1. The sequence came from a male donor with early-stage non-small cell lung cancer. CDR3 in amino acids: CASSERTGNQPQHF. The CDR3 nucleotides are TGTGCCAGCAGTGAAAGGACAGGGAATCAGCCCCAGCATTTT.